Here is one TCR beta chain with its context. No antigen is known for it. A junction boundary mismatches the germline segment, possibly from a read error. A constant-region primer and ProtoScript II reverse transcriptase were used to reverse-transcribe TCRbeta-specific cDNA from approximately 500 ng total RNA. Construction of the TCRbeta libraries relied on three nested rounds of multiplex PCR, following a slightly modified ARM-PCR procedure. The first two PCR rounds used multiplex TRBV1-TRBV30 forward primers with a Cbeta reverse primer, each for around 10 cycles. A final 25-cycle PCR with Deep VentR polymerase added sample barcodes and Illumina adapters. Before sequencing, amplicons of 200-500 bp were gel-purified using a QIAquick gel extraction kit. An Illumina HiSeq 2500 was used to sequence the TCRbeta amplicons, generating 250-bp paired-end reads. The paper's data handling went like this. Trimmomatic v0.33 was used to quality-trim the reads, and FLASH v1.2.11 was used to merge paired reads so that full CDR3 sequences could be recovered. MiGEC v1.2.1b assigned V, D and J germline segments to the rearranged TCRbeta sequences. Clonotype statistics and Shannon-Wiener diversity indices were computed with VDJtools v1.0.0. Except for diversity analysis, only the 250 most abundant clonotypes of each sample were used in subsequent analyses to reduce sampling bias. In TCRdb, the public reads were trimmed at Q25 with fastp and aligned with MiXCR, with productive beta chains retained. Each CDR3 protein gets just one entry, which takes the most common genes and DNA from the rows behind it. The V and J calls, along with clone size, are taken from TCRdb and not from the paper's own processing. The sample includes 40,000 or so distinct CDR3 sequences, with 75% observed a single time. About 37% of the sample is taken by the ten largest.

This entry is derived from a study of tumor-infiltrating lymphocytes in primary liver carcinoma (dated by TCRdb to 2016 to 2017). About the full investigation: Hepatocellular carcinoma (four) or combined HCC and intrahepatic cholangiocarcinoma (one) was present in the five patients, who were three men and two women aged 30 to 69 years. A total of approximately 35 specimens from 5 patients underwent TCRbeta repertoire sequencing, comprising 25 tumor regions, 5 adjacent noncancerous liver tissues and 5 peripheral blood samples. Roughly 3.5 to 8 million productive TCRbeta reads were obtained per sample, and no significant difference in read depth was found between tissue types. Across five regions of each liver tumor, along with adjacent normal tissue and blood, the study brought together TCRbeta repertoire sequencing, expression microarrays and whole-exome sequencing. Technical replicate repertoires showed high reproducibility, with mean shared-clone rates around 0.91 and correlation coefficients above 0.98. The five patients had tumors of stage T1-T3 N0M0, with maximum diameters ranging from about 4 to 11 cm. The study at large found these results: Because only the TCR beta chain was sequenced and unpaired alpha chains were not captured, true repertoire diversity is likely underestimated. Compared with blood, tumors had a significantly larger share of the repertoire taken up by the top 250 clones (p = 0.039). Since the samples were bulk and unsorted, there was no way to compare CD4+ and CD8+ T cell repertoires. The study included only five patients, and the authors note findings should be validated in a larger study. Pairs of tumor regions showed greater repertoire overlap (mean roughly 35%) than tumor-adjacent pairs (17%) or tumor-blood pairs (around 15%), which is consistent with antigen-driven expansion.

Total RNA and DNA were co-extracted without cell sorting from around 20-30 mg of bulk tissue using the AllPrep DNA/RNA mini kit. Between late 2015 and March 2016, about five patients in China with histopathologically diagnosed primary liver carcinoma had their tumors surgically resected. Patients had chronic HBV infection and were treatment-naive at sampling. Fresh tumor and adjacent tissue pieces were bisected, with one half stored in RNAlater at -80 degrees C and the other half sent for histology. Reading the germline V gene gives CDR1 MNHEY and CDR2 SVGEGT. The CDR3, from cysteine to phenylalanine, totals 13 residues. CDR3 DNA only is kept here, 39 bases in frame from base 1.

This receptor was identified in a woman under 40 with primary liver carcinoma and hepatitis B virus infection. The receptor chain draws on TRBV6-2 or TRBV6-3 and TRBJ2-1; no D gene can be assigned with confidence. The sample consisted of tumor-adjacent normal liver tissue. The encoded CDR3 is CASSYGILNEQFF. The nucleotides read TGTGCAAGCAGTTATGGGATTCTGAATGAGCAGTTCTTC.